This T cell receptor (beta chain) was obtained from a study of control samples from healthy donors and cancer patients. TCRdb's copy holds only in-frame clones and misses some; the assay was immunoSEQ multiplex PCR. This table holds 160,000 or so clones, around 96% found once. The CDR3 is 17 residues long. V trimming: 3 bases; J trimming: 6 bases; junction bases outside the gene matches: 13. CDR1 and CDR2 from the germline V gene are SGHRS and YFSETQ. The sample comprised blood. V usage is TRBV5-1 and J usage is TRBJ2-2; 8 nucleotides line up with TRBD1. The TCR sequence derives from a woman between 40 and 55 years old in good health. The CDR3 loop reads CASSSNRDRGSPGELFF. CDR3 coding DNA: TGCGCCAGCAGCTCGAACCGAGACAGGGGTTCCCCCGGGGAGCTGTTTTTT. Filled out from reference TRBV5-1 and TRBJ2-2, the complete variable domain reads KAGVTQTPRYLIKTRGQQVTLSCSPISGHRSVSWYQQTPGQGLQFLFEYFSETQRNKGNFPGRFSGRQFSNSRSEMNVSTLELGDSALYLCASSSNRDRGSPGELFFGEGSRLTVL.